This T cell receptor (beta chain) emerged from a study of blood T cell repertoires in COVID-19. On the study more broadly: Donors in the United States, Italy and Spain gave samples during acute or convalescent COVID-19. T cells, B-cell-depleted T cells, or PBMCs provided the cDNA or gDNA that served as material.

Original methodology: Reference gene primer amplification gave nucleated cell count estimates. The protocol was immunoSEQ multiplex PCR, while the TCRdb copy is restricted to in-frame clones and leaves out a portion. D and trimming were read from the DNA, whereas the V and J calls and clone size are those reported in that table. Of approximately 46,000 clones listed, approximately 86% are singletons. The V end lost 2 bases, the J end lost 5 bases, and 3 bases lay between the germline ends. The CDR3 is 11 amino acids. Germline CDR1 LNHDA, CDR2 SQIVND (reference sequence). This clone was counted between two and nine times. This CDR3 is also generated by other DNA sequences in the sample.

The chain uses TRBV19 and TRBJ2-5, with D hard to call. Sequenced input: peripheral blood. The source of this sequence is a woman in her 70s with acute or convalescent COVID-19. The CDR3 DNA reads TGTGCCAGTAGTATACAGGAGACCCAGTACTTC. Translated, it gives CASSIQETQYF.